This T cell receptor beta chain was recovered during a study of T cells after somatic rescue of genetic block. The germline CDR1 and CDR2 sequences are SGHNT and YYREEE (reference sequence). The CDR3 is 16 residues long. The V gene end was trimmed by 3 bases and the J gene end by 8 bases; junction bases not matched to a gene: 10. Sequenced by immunoSEQ multiplex PCR; TCRdb stores in-frame clones only, minus some. Here the sample spans tens of thousands of clones, just under 90% being singletons. V and J are TRBV5-4 and TRBJ2-1; the match to TRBD2 covers 11 bases. What was sequenced was peripheral blood mononuclear cells (PBMCs). The TCR sequence derives from a woman between 18 and 29 years old. CDR3 DNA: TGTGCCAGCAGCTCTAAATTAGCGGGAGGGATGGATGAGCAGTTCTTC. This encodes CASSSKLAGGMDEQFF.